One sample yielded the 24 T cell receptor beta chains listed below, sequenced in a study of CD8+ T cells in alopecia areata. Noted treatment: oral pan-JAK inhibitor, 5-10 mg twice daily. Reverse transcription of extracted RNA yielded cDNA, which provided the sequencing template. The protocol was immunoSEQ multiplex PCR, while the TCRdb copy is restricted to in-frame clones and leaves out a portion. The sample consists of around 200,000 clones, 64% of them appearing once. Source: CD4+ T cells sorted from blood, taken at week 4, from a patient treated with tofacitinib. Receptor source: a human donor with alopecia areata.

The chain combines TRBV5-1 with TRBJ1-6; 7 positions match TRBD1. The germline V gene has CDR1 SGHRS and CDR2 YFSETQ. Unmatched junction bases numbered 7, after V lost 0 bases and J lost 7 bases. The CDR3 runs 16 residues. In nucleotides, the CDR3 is TGCGCCAGCAGCTTGGTGAGGGGGCGCGTCAATTCACCCCTCCACTTT. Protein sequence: CASSLVRGRVNSPLHF.

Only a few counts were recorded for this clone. The CDR3 DNA reads as TGTGCCAGCGGTTATGGGCGTCCTGATCAGCCCCAGCATTTT. Protein product: CASGYGRPDQPQHF. This sequence joins TRBV27 and TRBJ1-5, with D uncertain. Germline loops: CDR1 MNHEY, CDR2 SMNVEV (reference sequence). The length of the CDR3 is 14 residues. Trimming took off 8 bases at V and 5 bases at J, with 16 bases between the two ends.

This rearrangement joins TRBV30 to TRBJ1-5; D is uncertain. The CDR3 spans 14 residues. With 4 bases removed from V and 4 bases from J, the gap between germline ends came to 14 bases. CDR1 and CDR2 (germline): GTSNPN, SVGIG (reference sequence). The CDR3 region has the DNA TGTGCCTGGACTTCGGGAAACACGAATCAGCCCCAGCATTTT. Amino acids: CAWTSGNTNQPQHF.

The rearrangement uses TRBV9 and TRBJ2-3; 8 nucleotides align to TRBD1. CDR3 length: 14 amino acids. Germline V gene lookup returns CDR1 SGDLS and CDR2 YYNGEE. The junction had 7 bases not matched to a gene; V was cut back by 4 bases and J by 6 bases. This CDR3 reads CASSLDRDGDTQYF. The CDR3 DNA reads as TGTGCCAGCAGCCTGGACAGGGATGGCGATACGCAGTATTTT. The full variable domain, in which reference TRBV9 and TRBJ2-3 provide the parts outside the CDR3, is DSGVTQTPKHLITATGQRVTLRCSPRSGDLSVYWYQQSLDQGLQFLIQYYNGEERAKGNILERFSAQQFPDLHSELNLSSLELGDSALYFCASSLDRDGDTQYFGPGTRLTVL.

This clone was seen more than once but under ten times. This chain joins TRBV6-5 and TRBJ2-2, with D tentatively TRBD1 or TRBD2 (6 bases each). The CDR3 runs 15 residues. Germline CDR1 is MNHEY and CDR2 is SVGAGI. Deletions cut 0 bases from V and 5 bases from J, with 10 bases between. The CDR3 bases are TGTGCCAGCAGTTACTCTGGGGGGCGGACCGGGGAGCTGTTTTTT. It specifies CASSYSGGRTGELFF.

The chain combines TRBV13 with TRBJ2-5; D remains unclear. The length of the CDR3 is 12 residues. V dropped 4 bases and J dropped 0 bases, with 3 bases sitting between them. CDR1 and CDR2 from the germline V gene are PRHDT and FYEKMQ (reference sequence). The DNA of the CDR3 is TGTGCCAGCAGCTCTTACCAAGAGACCCAGTACTTC. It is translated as CASSSYQETQYF.

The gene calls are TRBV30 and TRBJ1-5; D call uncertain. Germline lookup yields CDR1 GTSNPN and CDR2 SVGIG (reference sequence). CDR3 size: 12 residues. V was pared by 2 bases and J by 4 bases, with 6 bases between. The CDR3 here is CAWSTFNQPQHF. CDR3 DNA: TGTGCCTGGAGTACGTTTAATCAGCCCCAGCATTTT.

The CDR3 region is CASSALAGAQETQYF. In DNA, the CDR3 is TGCGCCAGCAGCGCACTAGCGGGGGCTCAAGAGACCCAGTACTTC. This sequence joins TRBV5-1 and TRBJ2-5, with 11 positions matching TRBD2. This CDR3 region has 15 residues. V lost 4 bases and J lost 2; bases outside the gene matches: 4. CDR1 is SGHRS and CDR2 is YFSETQ in the germline V gene. Based on the CDR3 plus reference TRBV5-1 and TRBJ2-5, the full variable domain is KAGVTQTPRYLIKTRGQQVTLSCSPISGHRSVSWYQQTPGQGLQFLFEYFSETQRNKGNFPGRFSGRQFSNSRSEMNVSTLELGDSALYLCASSALAGAQETQYFGPGTRLLVL.

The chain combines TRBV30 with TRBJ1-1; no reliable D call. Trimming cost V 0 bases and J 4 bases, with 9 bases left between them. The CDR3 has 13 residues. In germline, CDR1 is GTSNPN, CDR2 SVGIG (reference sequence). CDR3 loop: CAWSVSSGTEAFF. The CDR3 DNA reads TGTGCCTGGAGTGTAAGCAGCGGCACTGAAGCTTTCTTT.

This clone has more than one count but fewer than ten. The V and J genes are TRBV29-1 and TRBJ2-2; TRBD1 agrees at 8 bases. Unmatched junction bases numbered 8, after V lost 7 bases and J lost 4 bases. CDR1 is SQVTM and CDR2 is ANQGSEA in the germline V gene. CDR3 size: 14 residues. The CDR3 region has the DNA TGCAGCGGGGGCAGGGGGCGGGTCACCGGGGAGCTGTTTTTT. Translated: CSGGRGRVTGELFF.

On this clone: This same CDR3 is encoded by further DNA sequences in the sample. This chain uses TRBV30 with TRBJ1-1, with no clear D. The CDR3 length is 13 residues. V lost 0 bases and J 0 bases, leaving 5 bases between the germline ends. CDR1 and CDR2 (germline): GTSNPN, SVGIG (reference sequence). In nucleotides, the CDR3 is TGTGCCTGGAGTGTAAATCTGAACACTGAAGCTTTCTTT. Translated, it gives CAWSVNLNTEAFF. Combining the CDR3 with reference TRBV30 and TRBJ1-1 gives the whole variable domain SQTIHQWPATLVQPVGSPLSLECTVEGTSNPNLYWYRQAAGRGLQLLFYSVGIGQISSEVPQNLSASRPQDRQFILSSKKLLLSDSGFYLCAWSVNLNTEAFFGQGTRLTVV.

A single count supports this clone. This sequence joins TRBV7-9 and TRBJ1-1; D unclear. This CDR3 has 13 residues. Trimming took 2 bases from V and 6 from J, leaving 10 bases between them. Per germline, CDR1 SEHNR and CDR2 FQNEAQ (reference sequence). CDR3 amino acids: CASSLWPGAEAFF. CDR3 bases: TGTGCCAGCAGCTTATGGCCGGGCGCTGAAGCTTTCTTT. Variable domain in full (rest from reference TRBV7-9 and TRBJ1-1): DTGVSQNPRHKITKRGQNVTFRCDPISEHNRLYWYRQTLGQGPEFLTYFQNEAQLEKSRLLSDRFSAERPKGSFSTLEIQRTEQGDSAMYLCASSLWPGAEAFFGQGTRLTVV.

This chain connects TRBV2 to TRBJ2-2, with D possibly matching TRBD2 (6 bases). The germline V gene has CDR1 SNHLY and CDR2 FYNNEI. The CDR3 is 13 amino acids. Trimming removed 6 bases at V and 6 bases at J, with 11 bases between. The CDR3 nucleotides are TGTGCCAGCAGGAGGACTACGGCCGGGGAGCTGTTTTTT. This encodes CASRRTTAGELFF.

The CDR3 DNA reads TGCAGCGTTGAGGACCAGGAGGCTGGCTACACCTTC. Amino acids: CSVEDQEAGYTF. The chain joins TRBV29-1 to TRBJ1-2; D uncertain. Germline V gives CDR1 SQVTM, CDR2 ANQGSEA. This CDR3 has 12 amino acids. Deletions cut 3 bases from V and 7 bases from J, with 12 bases between.

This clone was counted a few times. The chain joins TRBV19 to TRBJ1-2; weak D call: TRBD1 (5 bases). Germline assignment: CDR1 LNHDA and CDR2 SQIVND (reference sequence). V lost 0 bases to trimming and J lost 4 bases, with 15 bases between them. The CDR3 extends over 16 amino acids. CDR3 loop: CASSIDHSQGAYGYTF. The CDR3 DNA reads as TGTGCCAGTAGTATAGATCACTCTCAGGGAGCCTATGGCTACACCTTC.

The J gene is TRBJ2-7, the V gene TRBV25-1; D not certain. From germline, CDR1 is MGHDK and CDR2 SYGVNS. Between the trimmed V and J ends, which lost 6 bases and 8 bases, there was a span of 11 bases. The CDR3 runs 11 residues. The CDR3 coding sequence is TGTGCCAGCAGCGAGTACGAGAAGCAGTACTTC. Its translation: CASSEYEKQYF.

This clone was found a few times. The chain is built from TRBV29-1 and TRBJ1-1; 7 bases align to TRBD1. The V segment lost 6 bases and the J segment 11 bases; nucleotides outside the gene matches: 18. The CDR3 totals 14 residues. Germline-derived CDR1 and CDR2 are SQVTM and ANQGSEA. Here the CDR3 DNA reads TGCAGCGTCCACCGACAGGGTGGGGACCTTGAGGCTTTCTTT. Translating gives CSVHRQGGDLEAFF.

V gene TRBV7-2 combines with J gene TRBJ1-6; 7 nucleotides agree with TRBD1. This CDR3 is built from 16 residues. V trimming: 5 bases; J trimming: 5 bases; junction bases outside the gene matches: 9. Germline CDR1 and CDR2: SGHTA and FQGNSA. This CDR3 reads CASSPRTGLNNSPLHF. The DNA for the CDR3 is TGTGCCAGCAGCCCAAGGACAGGCCTGAATAATTCACCCCTCCACTTT.

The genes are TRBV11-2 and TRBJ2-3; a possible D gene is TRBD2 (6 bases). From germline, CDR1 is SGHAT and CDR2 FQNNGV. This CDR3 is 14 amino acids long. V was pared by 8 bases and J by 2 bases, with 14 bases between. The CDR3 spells CASSRGGSTDTQYF. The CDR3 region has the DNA TGTGCCAGCTCGCGGGGCGGCTCCACAGATACGCAGTATTTT.

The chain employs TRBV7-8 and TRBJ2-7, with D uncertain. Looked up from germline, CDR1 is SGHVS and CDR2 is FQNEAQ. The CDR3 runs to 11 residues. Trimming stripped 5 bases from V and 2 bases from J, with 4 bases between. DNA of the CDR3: TGTGCCAGCAGCCCAGCCTACGAGCAGTACTTC. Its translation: CASSPAYEQYF.

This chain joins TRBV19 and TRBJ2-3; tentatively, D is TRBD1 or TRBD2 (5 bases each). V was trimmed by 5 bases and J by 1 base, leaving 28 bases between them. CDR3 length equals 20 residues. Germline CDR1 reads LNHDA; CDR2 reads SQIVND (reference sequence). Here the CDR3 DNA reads TGTGCCAGTAGTGCCCCAGGGAGATACTACCAACCTTTGGGCACAGATACGCAGTATTTT. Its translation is CASSAPGRYYQPLGTDTQYF. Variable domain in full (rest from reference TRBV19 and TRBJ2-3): DGGITQSPKYLFRKEGQNVTLSCEQNLNHDAMYWYRQDPGQGLRLIYYSQIVNDFQKGDIAEGYSVSREKKESFPLTVTSAQKNPTAFYLCASSAPGRYYQPLGTDTQYFGPGTRLTVL.

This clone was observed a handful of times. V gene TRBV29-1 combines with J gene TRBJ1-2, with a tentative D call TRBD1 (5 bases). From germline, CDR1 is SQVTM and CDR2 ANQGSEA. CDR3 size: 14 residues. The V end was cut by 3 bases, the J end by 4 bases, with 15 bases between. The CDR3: CSVDRAGTPYGYTF. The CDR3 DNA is TGCAGCGTTGATCGGGCAGGGACCCCCTATGGCTACACCTTC. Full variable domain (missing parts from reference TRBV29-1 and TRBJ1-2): SAVISQKPSRDICQRGTSLTIQCQVDSQVTMMFWYRQQPGQSLTLIATANQGSEATYESGFVIDKFPISRPNLTFSTLTVSNMSPEDSSIYLCSVDRAGTPYGYTFGSGTRLTVV.

The CDR3 nucleotides read TGCGCCAGCAGCTTGGACAGGGCTCAAGAGACCCAGTACTTC. Translating it yields CASSLDRAQETQYF. The chain carries TRBV5-1 and TRBJ2-5; D might be TRBD1 (6 bases). The CDR3 covers 14 residues. Germline V lookup: CDR1 SGHRS, CDR2 YFSETQ. V lost 0 bases to trimming and J lost 2 bases, with 8 bases between them.

CDR3 amino acids: CASSFGRNTEAFF. In DNA, the CDR3 is TGTGCCAGCAGCTTCGGGCGGAACACTGAAGCTTTCTTT. This chain joins TRBV5-6 and TRBJ1-1; no clear D gene. The ends were cut back, 2 bases at V and 1 base at J, with 6 bases in the middle. Germline V gene lookup returns CDR1 SGHDT and CDR2 YYEEEE. The CDR3 spans 13 residues.